These 10 T cell receptor beta chains were sequenced from one sample in a study of control samples from healthy donors and cancer patients. Assay used: immunoSEQ multiplex PCR; TCRdb lists only in-frame clones, some missing. The sample consists of over 120,000 clones, about 90% of them appearing once. Source material: blood. The receptors were sampled from a man aged 30 to 45 in good health.

This clone has only one observation. The chain uses TRBV9 and TRBJ1-3; D unclear. Trimming stripped 3 bases from V and 2 bases from J, with 24 bases between. The CDR3 has 19 amino acids. Per the germline V gene, CDR1 is SGDLS and CDR2 is YYNGEE. The CDR3 nucleotides read TGTGCCAGCAGCGGGAGGTTCGATGGCAGGCCGACACCTGGAAACACCATATATTTT. Translated, it gives CASSGRFDGRPTPGNTIYF.

The chain joins TRBV27 to TRBJ1-6; the D is unclear. Trimming left V 7 bases short and J 4 bases short, with 14 bases between. Germline loops: CDR1 MNHEY, CDR2 SMNVEV (reference sequence). CDR3 size: 15 residues. The CDR3 DNA follows: TGTGCCAGCACCTCCGGTCGGCCATATAATTCACCCCTCCACTTT. Translation: CASTSGRPYNSPLHF.

V gene TRBV9 combines with J gene TRBJ1-1, with a possible D match to TRBD1 (6 bases). Trimming took 4 bases from V and 1 from J, leaving 11 bases between them. Germline CDR1 is SGDLS and CDR2 is YYNGEE. There are 14 residues in the CDR3. CDR3 in amino acids: CASSKSGQNTEAFF. Here the CDR3 DNA reads TGTGCCAGCAGCAAATCGGGACAGAACACTGAAGCTTTCTTT.

V gene TRBV30 combines with J gene TRBJ2-1; 9 bases match TRBD1. The CDR3 runs 14 residues. Germline assignment: CDR1 GTSNPN and CDR2 SVGIG (reference sequence). After removal of 2 bases from V and 5 bases from J, the junction contained 4 bases not matched to a gene. The CDR3 protein is CAWSTGQGHNEQFF. The CDR3 nucleotides are TGTGCCTGGAGTACCGGACAGGGGCACAATGAGCAGTTCTTC.

The chain joins TRBV10-2 to TRBJ1-3; D not resolved. This CDR3 contains 13 residues. The V gene lost 2 bases and the J gene lost 2 bases, with 4 bases spanning the gap. Germline V gene lookup returns CDR1 WSHSY and CDR2 SAAADI. CDR3 amino acids: CASSENAGNTIYF. CDR3 DNA: TGCGCCAGCAGTGAGAATGCTGGAAACACCATATATTTT.

The V gene is TRBV2, the J gene TRBJ1-5; D is undetermined. The germline V gene has CDR1 SNHLY and CDR2 FYNNEI. The V and J ends lost 3 bases and 4 bases respectively, with 7 bases between them. The CDR3 is made up of 13 amino acids. The CDR3 region is CASSERVNQPQHF. The CDR3 DNA follows: TGTGCCAGCAGTGAGAGGGTTAATCAGCCCCAGCATTTT.

This rearrangement joins TRBV5-1 to TRBJ1-2; D uncertain. The ends were cut back, 4 bases at V and 5 bases at J, with 12 bases in the middle. The CDR3 sequence is 13 residues long. Germline-derived CDR1 and CDR2 are SGHRS and YFSETQ. The CDR3 reads CASSNPTEYGYTF. The CDR3, as DNA: TGCGCCAGCAGCAACCCGACGGAATATGGCTACACCTTC. The variable domain in full, completed from reference TRBV5-1 and TRBJ1-2, reads KAGVTQTPRYLIKTRGQQVTLSCSPISGHRSVSWYQQTPGQGLQFLFEYFSETQRNKGNFPGRFSGRQFSNSRSEMNVSTLELGDSALYLCASSNPTEYGYTFGSGTRLTVV.

The chain combines TRBV6-6 with TRBJ1-4; 9 bases agree with TRBD1. The CDR3 is made up of 15 amino acids. Germline CDR1 reads MNHNY; CDR2 reads SVGAGI (reference sequence). J was trimmed by 8 bases and V by 6 bases; bases with no gene match: 10. CDR3 in DNA: TGTGCCAGCAGCTCCCGGGGACAGGGAGAGGAAAAACTGTTTTTT. It is translated as CASSSRGQGEEKLFF.

The J gene is TRBJ1-2, the V gene TRBV25-1; no reliable D call. Trimming removed 0 bases from V and 9 bases from J, with 8 bases in between. The CDR3 is 12 amino acids. Germline V gene lookup returns CDR1 MGHDK and CDR2 SYGVNS. The CDR3 DNA sequence: TGTGCCAGCAGTGAATATGCCGGCAGCTACACCTTC. Translated: CASSEYAGSYTF.

The chain links TRBV12-3 or TRBV12-4 to TRBJ1-3; 8 bases fit TRBD1. The CDR3 has 13 amino acids. The ends lost 5 bases at V and 7 bases at J; junction bases unmatched: 4. The CDR3 region has the DNA TGTGCCAGCAGTCCGGACAGGGCGAACACCATATATTTT. It translates to CASSPDRANTIYF.